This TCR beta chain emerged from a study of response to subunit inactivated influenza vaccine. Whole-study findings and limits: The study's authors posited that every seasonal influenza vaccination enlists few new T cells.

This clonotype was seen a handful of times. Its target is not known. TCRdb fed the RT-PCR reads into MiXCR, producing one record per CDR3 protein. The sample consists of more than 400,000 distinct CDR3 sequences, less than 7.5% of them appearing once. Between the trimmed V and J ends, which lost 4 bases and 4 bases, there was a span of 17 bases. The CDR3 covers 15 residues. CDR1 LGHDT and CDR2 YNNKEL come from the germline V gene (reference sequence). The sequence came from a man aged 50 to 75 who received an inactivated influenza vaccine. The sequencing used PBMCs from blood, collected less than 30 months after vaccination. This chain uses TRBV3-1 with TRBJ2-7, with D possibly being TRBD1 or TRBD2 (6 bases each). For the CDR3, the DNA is TGTGCCAGCAGCCCCTTGGGGGGCTTCCTTTACGAGCAGTACTTC. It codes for CASSPLGGFLYEQYF.